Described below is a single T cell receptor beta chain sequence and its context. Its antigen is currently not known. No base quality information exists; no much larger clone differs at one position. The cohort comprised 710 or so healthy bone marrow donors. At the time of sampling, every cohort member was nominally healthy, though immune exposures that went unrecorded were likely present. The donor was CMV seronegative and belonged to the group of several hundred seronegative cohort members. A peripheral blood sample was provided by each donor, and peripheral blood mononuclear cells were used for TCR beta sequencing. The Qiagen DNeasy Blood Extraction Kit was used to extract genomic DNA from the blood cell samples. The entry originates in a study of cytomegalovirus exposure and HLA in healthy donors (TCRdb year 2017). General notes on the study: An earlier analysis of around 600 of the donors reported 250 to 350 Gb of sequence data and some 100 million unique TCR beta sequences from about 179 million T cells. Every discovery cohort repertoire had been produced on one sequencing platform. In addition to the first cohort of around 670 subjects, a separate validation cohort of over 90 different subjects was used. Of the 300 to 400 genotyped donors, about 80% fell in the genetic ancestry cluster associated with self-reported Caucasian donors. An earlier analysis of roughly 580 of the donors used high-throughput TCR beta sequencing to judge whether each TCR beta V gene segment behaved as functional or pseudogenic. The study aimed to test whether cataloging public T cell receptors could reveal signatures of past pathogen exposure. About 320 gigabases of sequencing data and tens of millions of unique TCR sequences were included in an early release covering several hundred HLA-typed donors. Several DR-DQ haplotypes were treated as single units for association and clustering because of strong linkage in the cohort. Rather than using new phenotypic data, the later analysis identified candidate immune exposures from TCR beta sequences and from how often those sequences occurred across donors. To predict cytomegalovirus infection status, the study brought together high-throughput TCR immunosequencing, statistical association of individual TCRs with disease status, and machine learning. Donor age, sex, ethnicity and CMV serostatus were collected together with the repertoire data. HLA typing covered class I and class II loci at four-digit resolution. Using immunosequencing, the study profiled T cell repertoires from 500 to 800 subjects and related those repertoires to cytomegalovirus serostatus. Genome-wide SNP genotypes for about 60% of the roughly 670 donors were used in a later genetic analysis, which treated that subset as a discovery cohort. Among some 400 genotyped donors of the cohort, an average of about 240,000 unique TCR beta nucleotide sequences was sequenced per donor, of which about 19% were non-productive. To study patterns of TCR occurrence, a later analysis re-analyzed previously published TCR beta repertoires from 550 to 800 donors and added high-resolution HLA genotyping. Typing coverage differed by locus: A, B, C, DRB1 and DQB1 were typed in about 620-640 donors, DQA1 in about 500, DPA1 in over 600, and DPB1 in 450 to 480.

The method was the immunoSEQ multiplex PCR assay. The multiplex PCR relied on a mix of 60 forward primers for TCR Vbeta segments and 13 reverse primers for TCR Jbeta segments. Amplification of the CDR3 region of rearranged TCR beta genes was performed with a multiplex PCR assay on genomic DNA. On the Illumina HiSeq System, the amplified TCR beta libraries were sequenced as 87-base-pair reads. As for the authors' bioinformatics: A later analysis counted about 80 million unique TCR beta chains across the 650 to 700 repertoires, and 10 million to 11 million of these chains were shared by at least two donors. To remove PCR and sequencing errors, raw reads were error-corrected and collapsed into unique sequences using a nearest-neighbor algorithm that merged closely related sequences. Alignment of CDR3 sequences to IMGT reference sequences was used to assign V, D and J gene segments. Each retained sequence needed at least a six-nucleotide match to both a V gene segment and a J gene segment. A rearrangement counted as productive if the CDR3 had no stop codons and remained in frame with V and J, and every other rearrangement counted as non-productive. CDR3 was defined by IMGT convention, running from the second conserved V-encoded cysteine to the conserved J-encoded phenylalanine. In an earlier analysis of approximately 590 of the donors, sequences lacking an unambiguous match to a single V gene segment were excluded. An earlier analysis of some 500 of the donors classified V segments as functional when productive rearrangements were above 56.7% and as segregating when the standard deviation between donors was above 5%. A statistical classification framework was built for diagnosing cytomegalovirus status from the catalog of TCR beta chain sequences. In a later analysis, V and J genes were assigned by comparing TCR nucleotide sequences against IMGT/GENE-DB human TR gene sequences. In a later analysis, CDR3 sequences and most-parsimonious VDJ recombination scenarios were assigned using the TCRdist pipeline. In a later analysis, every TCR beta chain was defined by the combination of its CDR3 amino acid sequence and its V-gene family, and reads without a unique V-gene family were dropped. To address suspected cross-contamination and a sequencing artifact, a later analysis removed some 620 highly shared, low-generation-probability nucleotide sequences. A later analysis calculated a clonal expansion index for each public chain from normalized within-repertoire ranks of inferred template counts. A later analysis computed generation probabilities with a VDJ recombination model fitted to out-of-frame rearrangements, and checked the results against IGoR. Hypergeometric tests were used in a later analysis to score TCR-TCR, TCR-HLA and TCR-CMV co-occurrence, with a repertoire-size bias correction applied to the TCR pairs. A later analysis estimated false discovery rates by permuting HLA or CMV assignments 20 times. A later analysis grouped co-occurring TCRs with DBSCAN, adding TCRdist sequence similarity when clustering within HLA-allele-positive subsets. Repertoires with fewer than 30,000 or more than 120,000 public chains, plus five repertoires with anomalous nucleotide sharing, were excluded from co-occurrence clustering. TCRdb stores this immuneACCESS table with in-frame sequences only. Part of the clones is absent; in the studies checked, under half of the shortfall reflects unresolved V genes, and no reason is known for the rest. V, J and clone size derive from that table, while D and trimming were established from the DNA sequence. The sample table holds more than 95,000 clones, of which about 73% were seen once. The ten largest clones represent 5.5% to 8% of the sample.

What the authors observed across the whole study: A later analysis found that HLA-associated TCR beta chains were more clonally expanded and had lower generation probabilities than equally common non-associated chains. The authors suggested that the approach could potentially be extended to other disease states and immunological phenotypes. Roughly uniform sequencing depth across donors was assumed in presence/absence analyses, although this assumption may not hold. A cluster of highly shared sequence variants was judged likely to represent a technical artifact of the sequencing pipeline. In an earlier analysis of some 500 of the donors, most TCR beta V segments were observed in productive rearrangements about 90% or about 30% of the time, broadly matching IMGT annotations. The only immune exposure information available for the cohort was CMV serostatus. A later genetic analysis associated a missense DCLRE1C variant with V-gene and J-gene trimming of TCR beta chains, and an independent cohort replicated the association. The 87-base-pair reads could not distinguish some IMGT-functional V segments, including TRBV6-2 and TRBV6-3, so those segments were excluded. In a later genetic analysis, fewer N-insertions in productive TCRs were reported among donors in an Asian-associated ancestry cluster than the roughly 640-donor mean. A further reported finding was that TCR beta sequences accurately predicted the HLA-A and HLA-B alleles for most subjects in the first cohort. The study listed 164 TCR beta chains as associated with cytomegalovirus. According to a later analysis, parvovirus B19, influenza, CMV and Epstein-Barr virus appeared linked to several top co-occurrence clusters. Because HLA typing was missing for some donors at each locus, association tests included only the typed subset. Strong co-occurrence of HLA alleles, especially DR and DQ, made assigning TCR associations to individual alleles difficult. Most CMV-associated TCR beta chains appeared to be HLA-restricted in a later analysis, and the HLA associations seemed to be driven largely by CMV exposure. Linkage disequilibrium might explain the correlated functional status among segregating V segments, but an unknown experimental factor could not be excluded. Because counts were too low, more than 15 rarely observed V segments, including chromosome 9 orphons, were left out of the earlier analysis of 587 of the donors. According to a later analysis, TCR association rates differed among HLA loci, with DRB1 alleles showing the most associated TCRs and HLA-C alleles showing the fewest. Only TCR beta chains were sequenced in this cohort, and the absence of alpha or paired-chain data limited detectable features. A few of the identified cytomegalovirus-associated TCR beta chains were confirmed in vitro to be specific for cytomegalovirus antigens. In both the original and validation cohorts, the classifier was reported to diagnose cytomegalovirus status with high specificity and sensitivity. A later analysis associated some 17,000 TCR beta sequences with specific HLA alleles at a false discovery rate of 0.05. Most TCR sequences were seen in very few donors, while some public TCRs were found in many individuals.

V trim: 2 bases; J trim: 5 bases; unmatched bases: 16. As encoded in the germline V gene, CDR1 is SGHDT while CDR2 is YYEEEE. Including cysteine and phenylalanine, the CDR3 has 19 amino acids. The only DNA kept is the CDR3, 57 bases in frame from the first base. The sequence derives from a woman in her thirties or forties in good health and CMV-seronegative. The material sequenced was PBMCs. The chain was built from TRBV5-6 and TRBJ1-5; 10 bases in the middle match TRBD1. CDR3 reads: CASSLNPGQGTLVDQPQHF. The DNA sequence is TGTGCCAGCAGCTTAAATCCGGGACAGGGGACTCTCGTGGATCAGCCCCAGCATTTT.